Listed here is a single T cell receptor (beta chain). Its specificity is unknown. Profiling relied on immunoSEQ multiplex PCR, and the TCRdb table lists in-frame clones only, not all of them. Of around 94,000 clones listed, 85% are singletons. This record belongs to a study of radiation and T cells in renal cell carcinoma. Study outcomes and limitations: From baseline, blood top tumor clonotypes peaked at 2 weeks post-radiation.

Germline loops: CDR1 KGHSH, CDR2 LQKENI. The CDR3 is 15 amino acids. Losses at the gene ends were 5 bases for V and 0 bases for J; bases not matched to a gene: 1. The time point denotes: blood 4 weeks post-SBRT, at nephrectomy. As to treatment: 15 Gy SBRT to primary tumor, nephrectomy 4 weeks later. Nephrectomy followed 15 Gy stereotactic body radiation by 4 weeks. The patient's renal cell carcinoma had clear cell pathology. The sequence came from a man in his fifties with renal cell carcinoma. This chain uses TRBV18 with TRBJ2-3; 11 nucleotides match TRBD2. Sequencing was performed on blood, taken from a patient whose treatment included radiotherapy and nephrectomy. CDR3 coding DNA: TGTGCCAGCTCAGGGACTAGCGGCAGCACAGATACGCAGTATTTT. Translation: CASSGTSGSTDTQYF. Complete variable domain (other parts from reference TRBV18 and TRBJ2-3): NAGVMQNPRHLVRRRGQEARLRCSPMKGHSHVYWYRQLPEEGLKFMVYLQKENIIDESGMPKERFSAEFPKEGPSILRIQQVVRGDSAAYFCASSGTSGSTDTQYFGPGTRLTVL.